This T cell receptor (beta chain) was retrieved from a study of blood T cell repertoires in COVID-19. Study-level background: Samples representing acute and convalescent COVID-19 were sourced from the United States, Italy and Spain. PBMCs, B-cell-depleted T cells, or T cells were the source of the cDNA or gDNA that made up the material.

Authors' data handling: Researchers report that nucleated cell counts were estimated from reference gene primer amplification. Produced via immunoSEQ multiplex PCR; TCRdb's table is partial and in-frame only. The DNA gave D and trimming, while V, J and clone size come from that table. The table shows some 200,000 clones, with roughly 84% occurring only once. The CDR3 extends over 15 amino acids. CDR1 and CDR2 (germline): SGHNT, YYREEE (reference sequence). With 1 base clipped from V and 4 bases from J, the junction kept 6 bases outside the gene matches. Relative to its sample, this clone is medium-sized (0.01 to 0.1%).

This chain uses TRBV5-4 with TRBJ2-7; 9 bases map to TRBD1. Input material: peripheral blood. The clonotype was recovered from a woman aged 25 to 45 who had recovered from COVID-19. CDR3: CASSLPGTGRYEQYF. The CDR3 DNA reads TGTGCCAGCAGCTTGCCCGGGACAGGGAGGTACGAGCAGTACTTC.